The present T cell receptor beta chain was sequenced within a study of T and B cells in COVID-19 patients. Blood genomic DNA input for TRB amplification was roughly 250-550 ng. TRB rearrangements were amplified by multiplex PCR with BIOMED2 TRB-A/B primers. TCRdb re-analysed the multiplex PCR reads in MiXCR, keeping a single row per CDR3 protein. The sample has 15,000 to 20,000 distinct CDR3 sequences, 30% to 45% seen once. Germline CDR1 and CDR2: SGHDT and YYEEEE. This CDR3 comprises 14 residues. V dropped 5 bases and J dropped 6; count of bases not matched to a gene: 6. The receptor comes from a human donor with active COVID-19. Sequencing was performed on blood. The rearrangement uses TRBV5-6 and TRBJ2-3; 10 bases are shared with TRBD1. CDR3 sequence (DNA): TGTGCCAGCAGTTCAGCGGGACAGGGGGATACGCAGTATTTT. It is translated as CASSSAGQGDTQYF.